The following is a T cell receptor beta chain sequence with its context. The sample comes from a study of blood T cell repertoires in COVID-19. Study-wide background: Spain, Italy and the United States supplied samples that represented acute and convalescent COVID-19. T cells, B-cell-depleted T cells, or PBMCs supplied cDNA or gDNA.

Authors' processing steps: How many nucleated cells were present was estimated from reference gene primer amplification. Clones were sequenced by immunoSEQ multiplex PCR, and TCRdb holds only the in-frame ones, with some missing. Clonal size and the V and J genes are those of that table, whereas D and trimming came from the DNA. The top ten hold 2.9% of the sample, which has some 200,000 clones, around 84% seen once. The CDR3 runs to 16 residues. Germline-derived CDR1 and CDR2 are LNHDA and SQIVND (reference sequence). V dropped 6 bases and J dropped 0; count of bases not matched to a gene: 5. The chain links TRBV19 to TRBJ2-3, with TRBD2 identical over 11 bases. The source is a man in his fifties or sixties who had recovered from COVID-19. The sample taken for sequencing was peripheral blood. The CDR3 spells CASRSVAGGSTDTQYF. The CDR3 DNA reads TGTGCCAGTAGATCCGTAGCGGGAGGGAGCACAGATACGCAGTATTTT.